What follows describes a single TCR beta chain. This receptor's antigen is unknown. No per-base quality is available; no much larger clone lies one base away. This sample is part of a study of breast tumors, draining lymph nodes, adjacent tissues (dated by TCRdb to 2016 to 2017). Some background on the complete study: The study compared TCR beta repertoires across tumor, adjacent nontumor tissue and axillary lymph nodes from breast cancer patients. The study aimed to assess the relationships and possible T-cell exchange between tumor, surrounding tissue and draining lymph node repertoires in human breast cancer.

Sequenced using an Illumina HiSeq 2000. Multiplex PCR amplification was used to build the TCR beta chain libraries. High-throughput sequencing was used to analyze the amplified TCR beta chain products. Through fastp at Q25 and MiXCR, TCRdb rebuilt clones from the public reads, retaining in-frame beta chains. Rows are unified per CDR3 protein, each entry keeping the most common DNA and genes. This sample lists approximately 20,000 distinct CDR3 sequences; 50% were detected once. The ten most abundant clones make up roughly 8% of the sample. Overall results and qualifications from the work: The conclusion that tumor T cells originate in lymph nodes was presented as consistent with a hypothesis rather than as directly demonstrated. The data were considered consistent with most tumor T cells being derived from the lymph node and subsequently expanding within tumor tissue. Tumor T-cell repertoires showed less diversity than lymph node repertoires and more diversity than nontumor tissue repertoires, and tumor T-cell repertoires showed preferential V and J gene usage. Tumor and nontumor tissue repertoires were significantly more similar in luminal-like than in basal-like breast cancer.

The germline V gene sets CDR1 to KGHDR and CDR2 to SFDVKD. Between the V and J ends, shortened by 6 bases and 2 bases respectively, the junction contains 11 bases. Inclusive of the bounding cysteine and phenylalanine, the CDR3 is 14 residues long. Only the CDR3 part of the read is kept: 42 bases, read in frame from the first base. This receptor chain uses TRBV24-1 and TRBJ2-3; matching of 5 bases hints at TRBD2 as the D gene. The sample was breast tumor tissue. The source is a female donor with breast cancer. Some clones in this sample may be carry-over from other donors' samples. The DNA reads TGTGCCACCAGTCGGAGCGGAACCACAGATACGCAGTATTTT. Its protein reads: CATSRSGTTDTQYF.